These 28 T cell receptor beta chains share one sample of origin, sequenced in a study of T cells in Graves' hyperthyroidism and ophthalmopathy. Template material for amplifying TCR beta CDR3 regions consisted of RNA transcripts. Carried out on the TCR CDR3, a first-round RT-PCR used the HTBI primer set. One entry per CDR3 protein results from TCRdb running MiXCR on the multiplex PCR reads. This sample carries about 640,000 distinct CDR3 sequences, more than 20% of them seen once, and the ten largest clones take around a third. Sample: blood. The receptors derive from a man aged 30 to 39 with Graves' ophthalmopathy.

This clonotype was picked up many times. The gene calls are TRBV15 and TRBJ2-7; TRBD2 agrees at 8 bases. J lost 0 bases, V lost 1 base, and 5 bases had no gene match. In germline, CDR1 is LNHNV, CDR2 YYDKDF (reference sequence). CDR3 length equals 16 residues. The CDR3 nucleotides are TGTGCCACCAGCAGAGCGGGTAGCGGGGCCTCCTACGAGCAGTACTTC. Its protein product is CATSRAGSGASYEQYF.

The rearrangement joins TRBV4-1 to TRBJ2-1; a weak D match, TRBD2 (6 bases). The CDR3 runs to 16 residues. V gave up 3 bases and J gave up 7 bases, with 19 bases separating them. Germline CDR1 reads MGHRA; CDR2 reads YSYEKL. This CDR3 reads CASSHSREPSLNEQFF. CDR3 nucleotide sequence: TGCGCCAGCAGCCACAGTCGGGAGCCCTCCTTAAATGAGCAGTTCTTC.

The chain has TRBV29-1 and TRBJ2-5; D might be TRBD1 (6 bases). Trimming stripped 1 base from V and 1 base from J, with 10 bases between. This CDR3 has 14 residues. Germline V CDR1 and CDR2: SQVTM, ANQGSEA. The CDR3 DNA sequence: TGCAGCGTTGAAGGGACAGCCATCCAAGAGACCCAGTACTTC. This sequence encodes CSVEGTAIQETQYF.

This clonotype was detected ten times or more. The rearrangement uses TRBV5-1 and TRBJ1-1; tentative D call: TRBD1 (6 bases). The V and J ends lost 0 bases and 0 bases respectively, with 12 bases between them. The CDR3 runs 16 residues. In germline, CDR1 is SGHRS, CDR2 YFSETQ. The CDR3 DNA sequence: TGCGCCAGCAGCTTGGGGGGGGCGGCAATGAACACTGAAGCTTTCTTT. Translating gives CASSLGGAAMNTEAFF.

This clonotype showed up just once. This chain joins TRBV20-1 and TRBJ2-5; 7 bases fit TRBD2. CDR3 size: 15 residues. Unmatched junction bases numbered 7, after V lost 0 bases and J lost 3 bases. Germline CDR1 and CDR2: DFQATT and SNEGSKA (reference sequence). The CDR3 coding sequence is TGCAGTGCTAGAGATTGGGGACTACCAAAAGAGACCCAGTACTTC. Protein product: CSARDWGLPKETQYF.

This CDR3 reads CASSISRTSGGTDTQYF. For the CDR3, the DNA is TGTGCCAGTAGTATTTCCCGGACTAGCGGAGGCACAGATACGCAGTATTTT. This chain uses TRBV19 with TRBJ2-3, with 10 bases aligning to TRBD2. Per germline, CDR1 LNHDA and CDR2 SQIVND (reference sequence). The CDR3 extends over 17 amino acids. V was clipped by 3 bases and J by 1 base; unmatched bases: 7.

Points on this clonotype: This may be a read error: a much more frequent sequence differs by one nucleotide. The chain employs TRBV7-8 and TRBJ1-5; no clear D. The germline V gene encodes CDR1 SGHVS and CDR2 FQNEAQ. CDR3 length equals 15 residues. V was pared by 2 bases and J by 1 base, with 9 bases between. The CDR3 loop is CASSLRQTSNQPQHF. DNA for the CDR3: TGTGCCAGCAGCTTACGTCAGACAAGCAATCAGCCCCAGCATTTT.

This clonotype showed up many times. The chain couples TRBV2 to TRBJ1-1; D not resolved. The CDR3 is 14 amino acids. The V gene's germline CDR1 is SNHLY and CDR2 FYNNEI. Trimming left V 6 bases short and J 4 bases short, with 15 bases between. The chain's CDR3 is CASRQDLGGTEAFF. CDR3 DNA sequence: TGTGCCAGCAGGCAAGATTTGGGTGGCACTGAAGCTTTCTTT.

The CDR3 region has the DNA TGTGCCAGCAGCGTAGAGGGACTAGTGCGCAATGAGCAGTTCTTC. Protein sequence: CASSVEGLVRNEQFF. V is TRBV9 and J is TRBJ2-1; TRBD2 aligns across 8 bases. The CDR3 loop spans 15 amino acids. Trimming cost V 0 bases and J 6 bases; bases outside gene matches: 5. Germline lookup yields CDR1 SGDLS and CDR2 YYNGEE. Together with reference TRBV9 and TRBJ2-1, the CDR3 gives the full variable domain: DSGVTQTPKHLITATGQRVTLRCSPRSGDLSVYWYQQSLDQGLQFLIQYYNGEERAKGNILERFSAQQFPDLHSELNLSSLELGDSALYFCASSVEGLVRNEQFFGPGTRLTVL.

The V call is TRBV2, the J call TRBJ2-1; 7 nucleotides agree with TRBD2. Germline trimming cut 7 bases from V and 3 bases from J; bases unmatched to any gene: 6. CDR3 size: 14 residues. The germline V gene has CDR1 SNHLY and CDR2 FYNNEI. The CDR3: CASNSLADYNEQFF. CDR3 DNA sequence: TGTGCCAGCAATTCCCTAGCGGACTACAATGAGCAGTTCTTC.

CDR3 protein: CASSWDRGNNSPLHF. CDR3 coding DNA: TGTGCCAGCAGTTGGGACAGGGGGAATAATTCACCCCTCCACTTT. The V call is TRBV27, the J call TRBJ1-6; 11 bases map to TRBD1. The V segment lost 4 bases and the J segment 5 bases; nucleotides outside the gene matches: 1. The CDR3 is 15 amino acids. Germline CDR1 is MNHEY and CDR2 is SMNVEV (reference sequence).

This clonotype was seen at least ten times. The V call is TRBV5-6, the J call TRBJ2-3; D is unclear. The CDR3 runs to 16 residues. Germline V gene lookup returns CDR1 SGHDT and CDR2 YYEEEE. The V end lost 4 bases, the J end lost 2 bases, and 17 bases lay between the germline ends. CDR3 coding DNA: TGTGCCAGCAGCACACGTAACCACCCTACCACAGATACGCAGTATTTT. Protein product: CASSTRNHPTTDTQYF.

This clonotype was counted ten times or more. The V gene is TRBV30, the J gene TRBJ2-7, with TRBD1 matching over 10 bases. The CDR3 covers 15 residues. The V and J ends lost 1 base and 4 bases, in that order; junction bases with no gene match: 7. CDR1 GTSNPN and CDR2 SVGIG come from the germline V gene (reference sequence). CDR3: CAWSDPMDRGYEQYF. The CDR3 nucleotides read TGTGCCTGGAGTGACCCAATGGACAGGGGGTACGAGCAGTACTTC. The full variable domain, rest sourced from reference TRBV30 and TRBJ2-7, is SQTIHQWPATLVQPVGSPLSLECTVEGTSNPNLYWYRQAAGRGLQLLFYSVGIGQISSEVPQNLSASRPQDRQFILSSKKLLLSDSGFYLCAWSDPMDRGYEQYFGPGTRLTVT.

The table lists this clonotype with a few counts. This chain connects TRBV5-6 to TRBJ1-1; TRBD1 agrees at 12 bases. The CDR3 consists of 15 residues. V shed 4 bases, J shed 4 bases, and the junction held 5 bases outside the gene matches. Germline loops: CDR1 SGHDT, CDR2 YYEEEE. In DNA, the CDR3 is TGTGCCAGCAGCGAGGGGACAGGGGGCTTCACTGAAGCTTTCTTT. Protein: CASSEGTGGFTEAFF.

V and J are TRBV30 and TRBJ2-1, with D unresolved. V gave up 0 bases and J gave up 8 bases, with 8 bases separating them. Germline CDR1 and CDR2: GTSNPN and SVGIG (reference sequence). This CDR3 contains 12 residues. The chain's CDR3 is CAWSVRIHEQFF. CDR3 nucleotides: TGTGCCTGGAGTGTACGGATCCATGAGCAGTTCTTC.

This clonotype was counted between two and nine times. V and J are TRBV20-1 and TRBJ1-5; the D gene is possibly TRBD1 (5 bases). The CDR3 runs to 13 residues. Germline loops: CDR1 DFQATT, CDR2 SNEGSKA (reference sequence). V was shortened by 6 bases and J by 6 bases, with 15 bases between the two germline ends. CDR3 bases: TGCAGTGCCAGGACAAGGGTCCCTCAGCCCCAGCATTTT. Protein: CSARTRVPQPQHF.

Only a few counts were recorded for this clonotype. The chain joins TRBV3-1 to TRBJ2-5; possible D gene TRBD1, 6 bases. The CDR3 loop spans 17 amino acids. Germline V gene data show CDR1 as LGHDT and CDR2 as YNNKEL (reference sequence). The germline V and J ends were trimmed by 1 base and 1 base, with 16 bases remaining between them. In DNA, the CDR3 is TGTGCCAGCAGCCAAGGAGGGGCAGGGGTCTTCCAAGAGACCCAGTACTTC. Translated: CASSQGGAGVFQETQYF.

The gene calls are TRBV19 and TRBJ2-5; TRBD2 aligns across 8 bases. V trimming: 5 bases; J trimming: 5 bases; junction bases outside the gene matches: 7. The CDR3 is 14 amino acids. CDR1 is LNHDA, CDR2 SQIVND, per germline (reference sequence). This chain's CDR3 is CASSPAGDAETQYF. The CDR3 bases are TGTGCCAGTAGTCCAGCGGGAGATGCGGAGACCCAGTACTTC. The variable domain in full, completed from reference TRBV19 and TRBJ2-5, reads DGGITQSPKYLFRKEGQNVTLSCEQNLNHDAMYWYRQDPGQGLRLIYYSQIVNDFQKGDIAEGYSVSREKKESFPLTVTSAQKNPTAFYLCASSPAGDAETQYFGPGTRLLVL.

This clonotype occurred a few times. The chain has TRBV7-3 and TRBJ1-2; D unclear. Germline V gene lookup returns CDR1 SGHTA and CDR2 FQGTGA. CDR3 size: 14 residues. Trimming took 0 bases from V and 4 from J, leaving 9 bases between them. CDR3 nucleotide sequence: TGTGCCAGCAGCTTAACGTTCGGAGGCTATGGCTACACCTTC. Protein: CASSLTFGGYGYTF.

This clonotype was observed a handful of times. The chain couples TRBV7-9 to TRBJ2-1; 7 bases are shared with TRBD2. V was clipped by 5 bases and J by 6 bases; unmatched bases: 10. The CDR3 has 15 amino acids. CDR1 and CDR2 from the germline V gene are SEHNR and FQNEAQ (reference sequence). CDR3 DNA: TGTGCCAGCAGCCCTCCCGCGGGAGACGTCAATGAGCAGTTCTTC. This sequence encodes CASSPPAGDVNEQFF.

J is TRBJ2-7 and V is TRBV6-2 or TRBV6-3; 10 bases align to TRBD2. Germline-derived CDR1 and CDR2 are MNHEY and SVGEGT. The CDR3 is 17 residues long. The V segment lost 0 bases and the J segment 1 base; nucleotides outside the gene matches: 6. CDR3 DNA: TGTGCCAGCAGTTACTCGACCCTTAGCGGGAGGTCCTACGAGCAGTACTTC. Its translation is CASSYSTLSGRSYEQYF.

The chain couples TRBV19 to TRBJ2-1; tentatively, D is TRBD2 (5 bases). Trimming took off 5 bases at V and 3 bases at J, with 17 bases between the two ends. Germline CDR1 LNHDA, CDR2 SQIVND (reference sequence). This CDR3 is 16 amino acids long. The CDR3 DNA reads TGTGCCAGTAGTCTGGAGTTGGTGGCGGGCTACAATGAGCAGTTCTTC. Its protein product is CASSLELVAGYNEQFF.

The chain joins TRBV28 to TRBJ1-6; TRBD1 is a possible D gene (5 bases). The germline V gene has CDR1 MDHEN and CDR2 SYDVKM. The V end was cut by 3 bases, the J end by 3 bases, with 15 bases between. The length of the CDR3 is 17 residues. CDR3 region: CASSFESGLLYNSPLHF. CDR3 DNA sequence: TGTGCCAGCAGTTTTGAATCGGGACTCCTCTATAATTCACCCCTCCACTTT.

This clonotype was seen many times. The chain joins TRBV28 to TRBJ1-2, with D possibly matching TRBD1 (5 bases). Germline-derived CDR1 and CDR2 are MDHEN and SYDVKM. V lost 3 bases and J 4 bases, leaving 12 bases between the germline ends. The length of the CDR3 is 14 residues. In DNA, the CDR3 is TGTGCCAGCAGTTTTCCGGGGGGTGGCTATGGCTACACCTTC. It encodes CASSFPGGGYGYTF.

This clonotype has at least ten counts. The chain has TRBV7-6 and TRBJ2-1; 10 bases fit TRBD2. Germline V gene data show CDR1 as SGHVS and CDR2 as FNYEAQ. The CDR3 is made up of 18 amino acids. V shed 0 bases, J shed 2 bases, and the junction held 7 bases outside the gene matches. Here the CDR3 reads CASSLAAGGPGTYNEQFF. The CDR3 DNA reads TGTGCCAGCAGCTTAGCAGCGGGAGGGCCAGGGACCTACAATGAGCAGTTCTTC.

The rearrangement links TRBV9 to TRBJ2-7, with D perhaps being TRBD1 or TRBD2 (5 bases each). The CDR3 has 13 amino acids. V lost 5 bases and J lost 5, with 14 bases in between. Per germline, CDR1 SGDLS and CDR2 YYNGEE. Here the CDR3 DNA reads TGTGCCAGCAGTCTGGCAAGGGGAGACGAGCAGTACTTC. Its protein is CASSLARGDEQYF. The full variable domain, rest sourced from reference TRBV9 and TRBJ2-7, is DSGVTQTPKHLITATGQRVTLRCSPRSGDLSVYWYQQSLDQGLQFLIQYYNGEERAKGNILERFSAQQFPDLHSELNLSSLELGDSALYFCASSLARGDEQYFGPGTRLTVT.

In its sample, this clonotype was seen many times. The V gene is TRBV7-9, the J gene TRBJ2-7; 9 nucleotides line up with TRBD1. Germline V CDR1 and CDR2: SEHNR, FQNEAQ (reference sequence). The CDR3 totals 14 residues. V was clipped by 4 bases and J by 6 bases; unmatched bases: 7. For the CDR3, the DNA is TGTGCCAGCAGCTCTACAGGGGGCATAGCCGAGCAGTACTTC. As protein: CASSSTGGIAEQYF. The whole variable domain, filled in from reference TRBV7-9 and TRBJ2-7, reads DTGVSQNPRHKITKRGQNVTFRCDPISEHNRLYWYRQTLGQGPEFLTYFQNEAQLEKSRLLSDRFSAERPKGSFSTLEIQRTEQGDSAMYLCASSSTGGIAEQYFGPGTRLTVT.

This clonotype was seen a handful of times. The chain's CDR3 is CASSQAGGVYEQYF. The CDR3 region has the DNA TGTGCCAGCAGCCAGGCGGGGGGCGTTTACGAGCAGTACTTC. This chain joins TRBV12-3 or TRBV12-4 and TRBJ2-7; 8 bases are shared with TRBD2. V gave up 6 bases and J gave up 4 bases; unmatched junction bases: 8. The CDR3 length is 14 residues.